Given below is one T cell receptor beta chain in context. Its antigen is currently unknown. Profiled with immunoSEQ multiplex PCR; TCRdb holds only in-frame clones, not every one. The sample includes roughly 43,000 clones, about 81% seen only once; the top ten take about 2.5%. Time point: week 23, last vaccination. Vaccine doses each comprised 300 ug of mutant IDH1 20-mer peptide, with topical imiquimod. Every donor had a new WHO grade 3 or 4 astrocytoma that was IDH1-mutant, with loss of nuclear ATRX. The data derive from a study of a mutant IDH1 vaccine in newly diagnosed glioma. Study information: Patients received eight vaccinations in weeks 1, 3, 5, 7, 11, 15, 19, 23. Vaccination began 4-6 weeks post radiotherapy alone, or with temozolomide cycles. Standard pretreatment was either radiotherapy, temozolomide, or, for most, radiochemotherapy with temozolomide.

This CDR3 has 18 amino acids. Germline assignment: CDR1 SGHRS and CDR2 YFSETQ. Germline trimming cut 0 bases from V and 9 bases from J; bases unmatched to any gene: 15. This TCR derives from a young woman with glioma. Some clones in this sample may be carry-over from other donors' samples. This material consisted of PBMCs, taken from a glioma patient whose treatment included an IDH1 peptide vaccine. This chain joins TRBV5-1 and TRBJ2-7; 13 positions agree with TRBD2. The CDR3 DNA follows: TGCGCCAGCAGCTTGGAGGCGACTAGCGGGAGGCTCCTCCAAGGGCAGTACTTC. Encoded protein: CASSLEATSGRLLQGQYF.